This TCR beta chain was captured by sequencing in a study of neurological immune-mediated disorders. General study results and limits: Multiple sclerosis, the disease with the least TCR clonal expansion, fell below healthy controls, whereas HTLV-1-associated myelopathy showed the most.

The V and J ends lost 6 bases and 8 bases respectively, with 20 bases between them. The length of the CDR3 is 15 residues. The V gene's germline CDR1 is MNHNS and CDR2 SASEGT. Time point meaning: technical triplicate 2. PBMCs stored at -80 C, 2 million in total, were the source of the unsorted libraries. This clonotype was seen more than once but under ten times. Antigen unknown. Synthesis of cDNA was performed by 5'RACE using 10-nucleotide random UMIs. From the 5' RACE reads, TCRdb called clonotypes with MiXCR, one entry per CDR3 protein. Of tens of thousands of distinct CDR3 sequences in the sample, nearly 25% were seen once.

The sample consisted of PBMCs. The chain combines TRBV6-1 with TRBJ2-1, with TRBD2 as a possible D gene (6 bases). This TCR came from a man aged 55 to 70 with HTLV-1-associated myelopathy (HAM/TSP). CDR3 sequence reads: CASSLGGSVVDEQFF. Here the CDR3 DNA reads TGTGCCAGCAGCCTTGGGGGGAGTGTCGTCGATGAGCAGTTCTTC.